This passage covers 10 T cell receptor beta chains from one sample sequenced in a study of Ad26.COV2.S vaccination and SARS-CoV-2 variants. The treatment denotes: around 19 received Ad26.COV2.S at low or high dose, single or two shots; roughly five received placebo; per-sample allocation not given. Day 63 after the first injection of vaccine or placebo was the sampling time. Libraries were prepared by immunoSEQ multiplex PCR; TCRdb keeps only in-frame clonotypes and omits some of them. The sample consists of 200,000 to 300,000 clones, around nine tenths of them appearing once. Sequencing used peripheral blood, obtained in a trial of Ad26.COV2.S vaccine versus placebo. These receptors were obtained from a person aged 18-65 years who received the Ad26.COV2.S COVID-19 vaccine or a placebo.

The rearrangement uses TRBV10-2 and TRBJ1-2; D might be TRBD1 (5 bases). This CDR3 comprises 11 residues. Germline V gene lookup returns CDR1 WSHSY and CDR2 SAAADI. V dropped 6 bases and J dropped 7 bases, with 9 bases sitting between them. CDR3 sequence (DNA): TGCGCCAGCAGCGTAGGGGTTGGCTACACCTTC. Translating it yields CASSVGVGYTF.

V is TRBV4-3 and J is TRBJ1-3; D remains unclear. Germline loops: CDR1 LGHNA, CDR2 YSLEER. The CDR3 is made up of 16 amino acids. The V end was cut by 2 bases, the J end by 0 bases, with 11 bases between. The DNA for the CDR3 is TGCGCCAGCAGCCAATTTGACGGAATCTCTGGAAACACCATATATTTT. This gives the protein CASSQFDGISGNTIYF.

V and J are TRBV5-8 and TRBJ2-5; no clear D. CDR3 size: 14 residues. The germline V and J ends were trimmed by 1 base and 2 bases, with 9 bases remaining between them. Germline V CDR1 and CDR2: SGHTS, YDEGEE. The CDR3 coding sequence is TGTGCCAGCAGCTTGCTCAACACTCAAGAGACCCAGTACTTC. Its protein product is CASSLLNTQETQYF. Complete variable domain (other parts from reference TRBV5-8 and TRBJ2-5): EAGVTQSPTHLIKTRGQQATLRCSPISGHTSVYWYQQALGLGLQFLLWYDEGEERNRGNFPPRFSGRQFPNYSSELNVNALELEDSALYLCASSLLNTQETQYFGPGTRLLVL.

This clone was seen only once. V and J are TRBV6-4 and TRBJ1-1; D is unclear. The length of the CDR3 is 15 residues. The germline V and J ends were trimmed by 6 bases and 4 bases, with 18 bases remaining between them. The V gene's germline CDR1 is MRHNA and CDR2 SNTAGT. CDR3 in DNA: TGTGCCAGCAGGGAAAATTCGGGCGGTCGCACTGAAGCTTTCTTT. Its protein product is CASRENSGGRTEAFF.

The rearrangement uses TRBV7-2 and TRBJ2-2, with a tentative D call TRBD1 (5 bases). V lost 5 bases to trimming and J lost 1 base, with 17 bases between them. The CDR3 is made up of 17 amino acids. The germline gives CDR1 SGHTA, CDR2 FQGNSA. The chain's CDR3 is CASSPFFGALNTGELFF. The CDR3 nucleotides are TGTGCCAGCAGCCCCTTTTTTGGGGCCTTGAACACCGGGGAGCTGTTTTTT. The complete variable domain, with remaining parts taken from reference TRBV7-2 and TRBJ2-2, reads GAGVSQSPSNKVTEKGKDVELRCDPISGHTALYWYRQSLGQGLEFLIYFQGNSAPDKSGLPSDRFSAERTGGSVSTLTIQRTQQEDSAVYLCASSPFFGALNTGELFFGEGSRLTVL.

This sequence joins TRBV4-1 and TRBJ2-7, with D unclear. Germline lookup yields CDR1 MGHRA and CDR2 YSYEKL. This CDR3 region has 16 residues. V gave up 3 bases and J gave up 3 bases, with 18 bases separating them. CDR3 coding DNA: TGCGCCAGCAGCCAGATCACCGGCGCTGGCTACTACGAGCAGTACTTC. Protein: CASSQITGAGYYEQYF.

This chain joins TRBV2 and TRBJ2-7; 9 bases fit TRBD1. The V and J ends lost 1 base and 4 bases, in that order; junction bases with no gene match: 8. CDR3 length: 16 amino acids. In germline, CDR1 is SNHLY, CDR2 FYNNEI. CDR3 region: CASSEGAGQGTYEQYV. DNA of the CDR3: TGTGCCAGCAGTGAAGGTGCTGGACAGGGGACATACGAGCAGTACGTC.

As DNA, the CDR3 is TGTGCCAGTAGTATAGATAGGACTCACCTCGGCACAGATACGCAGTATTTT. Translated: CASSIDRTHLGTDTQYF. The J gene is TRBJ2-3, the V gene TRBV19, with D possibly TRBD2 on 5 matching bases. This CDR3 spans 17 amino acids. Deletions cut 0 bases from V and 1 base from J, with 14 bases between. Germline CDR1 and CDR2: LNHDA and SQIVND (reference sequence).

The rearrangement uses TRBV7-3 and TRBJ2-5, with a weak D call TRBD2 (5 bases). This CDR3 has 14 amino acids. Trimming took off 5 bases at V and 4 bases at J, with 14 bases between the two ends. From germline, CDR1 is SGHTA and CDR2 FQGTGA. CDR3 loop: CASSPRPGGETQYF. In DNA, the CDR3 is TGTGCCAGCAGCCCTCGACCAGGAGGAGAGACCCAGTACTTC. Complete variable domain (other parts from reference TRBV7-3 and TRBJ2-5): GAGVSQTPSNKVTEKGKYVELRCDPISGHTALYWYRQSLGQGPEFLIYFQGTGAADDSGLPNDRFFAVRPEGSVSTLKIQRTERGDSAVYLCASSPRPGGETQYFGPGTRLLVL.

The chain uses TRBV19 and TRBJ1-1; D unclear. V lost 5 bases and J 3 bases, leaving 10 bases between the germline ends. From germline, CDR1 is LNHDA and CDR2 SQIVND (reference sequence). The CDR3 consists of 13 residues. CDR3 protein: CASSVRLDTEAFF. The CDR3 coding sequence is TGTGCCAGTAGTGTGAGGCTGGACACTGAAGCTTTCTTT.